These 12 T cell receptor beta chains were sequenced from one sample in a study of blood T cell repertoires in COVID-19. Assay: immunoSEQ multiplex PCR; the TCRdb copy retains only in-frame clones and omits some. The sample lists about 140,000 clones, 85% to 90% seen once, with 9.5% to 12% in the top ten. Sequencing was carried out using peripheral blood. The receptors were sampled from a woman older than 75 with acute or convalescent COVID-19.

For the CDR3, the DNA is TGCGCCAGCAGCTTGGGGACAGGTAATTCACCCCTCCACTTT. This translates into CASSLGTGNSPLHF. The J gene is TRBJ1-6, the V gene TRBV5-1; 7 nucleotides match TRBD1. This CDR3 comprises 14 residues. Germline CDR1 SGHRS, CDR2 YFSETQ. V lost 0 bases and J lost 6; bases outside the gene matches: 0.

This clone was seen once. CDR3: CASRRTGTSRDTQYF. CDR3 nucleotide sequence: TGTGCCAGCAGACGTACCGGGACTAGTCGCGATACGCAGTATTTT. This chain links TRBV7-3 with TRBJ2-3, with 8 nucleotides matching TRBD2. CDR1 SGHTA and CDR2 FQGTGA come from the germline V gene. V shed 6 bases and J 6 bases; nucleotides not matched to a gene: 11. This CDR3 contains 15 residues.

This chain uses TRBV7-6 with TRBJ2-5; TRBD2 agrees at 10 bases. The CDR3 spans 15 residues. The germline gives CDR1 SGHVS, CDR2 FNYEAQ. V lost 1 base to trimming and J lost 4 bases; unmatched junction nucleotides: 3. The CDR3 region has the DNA TGTGCCAGCAGCTTAGTACTAGCGGGGACAGAGACCCAGTACTTC. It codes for CASSLVLAGTETQYF.

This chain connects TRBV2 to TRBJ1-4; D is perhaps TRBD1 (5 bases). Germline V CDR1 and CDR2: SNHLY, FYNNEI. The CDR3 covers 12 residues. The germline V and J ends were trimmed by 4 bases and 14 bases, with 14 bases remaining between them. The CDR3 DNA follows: TGTGCCAGCAGTGTTAGGGGAATTACTCTGTTTTTT. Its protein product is CASSVRGITLFF.

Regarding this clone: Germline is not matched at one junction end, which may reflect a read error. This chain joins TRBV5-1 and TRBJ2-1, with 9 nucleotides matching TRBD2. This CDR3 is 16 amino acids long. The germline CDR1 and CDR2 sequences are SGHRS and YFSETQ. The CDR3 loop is CASSLPWSGGSNQQFF. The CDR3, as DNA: TGCGCCAGCAGCCTACCGTGGAGCGGGGGGTCCAATCAGCAGTTCTTC.

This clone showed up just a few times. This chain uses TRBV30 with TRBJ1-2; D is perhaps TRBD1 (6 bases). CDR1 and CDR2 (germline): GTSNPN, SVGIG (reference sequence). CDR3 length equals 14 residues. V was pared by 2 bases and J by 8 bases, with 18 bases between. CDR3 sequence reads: CAWSTPTGSGGYTF. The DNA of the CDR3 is TGTGCCTGGAGTACACCAACAGGGTCTGGCGGCTACACCTTC.

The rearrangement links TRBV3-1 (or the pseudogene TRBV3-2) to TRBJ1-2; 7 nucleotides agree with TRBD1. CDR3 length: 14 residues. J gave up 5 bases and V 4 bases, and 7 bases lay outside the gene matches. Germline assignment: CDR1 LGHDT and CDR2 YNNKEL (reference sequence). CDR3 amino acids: CASSRRDRVYGYTF. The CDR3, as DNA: TGTGCCAGCAGCCGCCGGGACAGAGTATATGGCTACACCTTC.

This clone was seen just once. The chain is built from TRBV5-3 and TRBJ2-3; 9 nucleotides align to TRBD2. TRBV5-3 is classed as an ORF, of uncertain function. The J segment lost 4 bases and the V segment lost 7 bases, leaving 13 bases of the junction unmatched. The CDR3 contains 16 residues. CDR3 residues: CARVSGGPSRPDTQYF. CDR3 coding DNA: TGTGCCAGAGTTAGCGGGGGCCCCTCCAGGCCAGATACGCAGTATTTT.

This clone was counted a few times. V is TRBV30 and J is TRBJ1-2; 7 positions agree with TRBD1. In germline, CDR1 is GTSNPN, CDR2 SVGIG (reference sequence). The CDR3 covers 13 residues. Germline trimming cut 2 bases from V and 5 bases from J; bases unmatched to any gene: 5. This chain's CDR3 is CAWSRQGYYGYTF. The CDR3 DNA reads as TGTGCCTGGAGTCGACAGGGATATTATGGCTACACCTTC.

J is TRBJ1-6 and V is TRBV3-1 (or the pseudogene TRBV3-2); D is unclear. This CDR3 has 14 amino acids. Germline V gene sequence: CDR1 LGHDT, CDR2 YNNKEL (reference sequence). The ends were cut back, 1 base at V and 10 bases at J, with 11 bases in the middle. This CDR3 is CASSQVNENSPLHF. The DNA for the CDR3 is TGTGCCAGCAGCCAAGTCAATGAGAACTCACCCCTCCACTTT.

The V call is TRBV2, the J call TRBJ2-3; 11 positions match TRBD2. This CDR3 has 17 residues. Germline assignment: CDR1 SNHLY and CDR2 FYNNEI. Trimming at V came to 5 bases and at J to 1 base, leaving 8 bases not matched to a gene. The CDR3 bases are TGTGCCAGCAGTAGGGGTAGCGGGGGGGCCGGCACAGATACGCAGTATTTT. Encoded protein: CASSRGSGGAGTDTQYF. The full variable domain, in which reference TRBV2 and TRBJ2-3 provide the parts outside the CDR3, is EPEVTQTPSHQVTQMGQEVILRCVPISNHLYFYWYRQILGQKVEFLVSFYNNEISEKSEIFDDQFSVERPDGSNFTLKIRSTKLEDSAMYFCASSRGSGGAGTDTQYFGPGTRLTVL.

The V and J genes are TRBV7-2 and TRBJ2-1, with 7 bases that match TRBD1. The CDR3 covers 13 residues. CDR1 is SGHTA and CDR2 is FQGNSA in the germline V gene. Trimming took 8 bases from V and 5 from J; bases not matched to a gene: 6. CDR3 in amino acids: CASGTGDHNEQFF. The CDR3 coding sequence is TGTGCCAGCGGAACAGGGGACCACAATGAGCAGTTCTTC.